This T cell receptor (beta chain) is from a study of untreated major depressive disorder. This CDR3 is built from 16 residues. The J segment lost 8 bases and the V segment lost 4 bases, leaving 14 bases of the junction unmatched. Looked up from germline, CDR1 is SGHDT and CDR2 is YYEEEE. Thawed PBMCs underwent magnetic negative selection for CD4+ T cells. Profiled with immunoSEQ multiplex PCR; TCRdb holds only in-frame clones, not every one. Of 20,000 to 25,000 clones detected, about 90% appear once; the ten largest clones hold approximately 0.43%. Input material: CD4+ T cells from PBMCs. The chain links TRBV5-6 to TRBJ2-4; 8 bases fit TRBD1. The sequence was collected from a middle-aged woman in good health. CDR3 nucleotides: TGTGCCAGCAGCCGCGGGACAGGTGCTTTTTCGGACATTCAGTACTTC. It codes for CASSRGTGAFSDIQYF.